This entry is about one T cell receptor beta chain. Its recognized antigen is unknown. Base qualities were left out, and no much larger clone turns up one base away. Collaborating institutions collected whole blood in K2EDTA tubes following their own protocols. For TCRbeta analysis, collaborators shipped samples in one of three forms: frozen whole blood, isolated PBMCs, or DNA extracted from either of those sample types. The sample is drawn from a study of blood T cell repertoires in COVID-19 (dated by TCRdb to the early 2020s). For the study in its entirety: Collaborator samples came from the United States, Italy and Spain and covered acute and convalescent phases of COVID-19. The prospective study material was composed of cDNA or gDNA derived from T cells, B-cell-depleted T cells, or PBMCs. Deeply sampled blood TCRbeta repertoires from subjects exposed to, actively infected with, or recovered from COVID-19 were included in the dataset. The repertoires were made available in a free public database intended to serve as a resource for research on the immune response to SARS-CoV-2. The samples were drawn from the first 160 participants of the ongoing ImmuneRACE study and from under 1,500 subjects provided by 6 global collaborators. Sample metadata almost always included a de-identified subject ID, COVID-19 status, age in years and sex. Where available, HLA class I and class II types were obtained from metadata supplied by the sample provider rather than from assay-based typing.

TCRbeta CDR3 regions were amplified from genomic DNA by means of the immunoSEQ Assay, a bias-controlled multiplex PCR. Turning to the authors' computational methods: Within the assay, amplification of reference gene primers was used to estimate how many nucleated cells each sample contained. To quantify the absolute abundance of each unique TCRbeta CDR3 rearrangement, sequence reads were collapsed and filtered. Productive Simpson clonality was computed per sample as the square root of Simpson's diversity index over productive rearrangements. TCRdb mirrors the immuneACCESS table, restricted to in-frame sequences. Some clones are absent from its copies; in checked studies, under half trace to an unresolved V gene, and the reason for the others is unknown. V, J and clone size were drawn from that table, and D and trimming were deduced from the DNA. The sample table lists about 130,000 clones, just under 85% of them with a count of one. The ten most abundant clones make up around 13% of the sample.

The cysteine opens and the phenylalanine closes a CDR3 of 13 amino acids. This entry keeps only the CDR3 DNA: 39 bases, framed from base 1. Per the germline V gene, WSHSY is the CDR1 and SAAADI is the CDR2. After removal of 10 bases from V and 6 bases from J, the junction retains 9 bases not matched to a gene. Study-wide findings and limitations: The quantity of clinical and demographic metadata differed by source and by participant and was supplied without curation.

The sequence was obtained from a human donor in a cohort sampled during active COVID-19. Sequencing was carried out using peripheral blood. The receptor chain draws on TRBV10-2 and TRBJ2-1, and 7 junctional nucleotides match TRBD2. The CDR3 reads as follows: CATLRGGSNEQFF. The DNA sequence reads TGCGCCACCTTACGGGGAGGGTCCAATGAGCAGTTCTTC.